These T cell receptor beta chains were read from a single sample in a study of blood T cell repertoires in COVID-19. The data were produced by immunoSEQ multiplex PCR, yet TCRdb's version contains in-frame clones alone and is incomplete. The table lists 200,000 to 300,000 clones, over 80% of them singletons. Sequencing input: peripheral blood. The receptors here all came from a woman aged 40-49 years with acute or convalescent COVID-19. Both conserved end residues are part of each CDR3.

TRBV2,TRBJ2-5,CASSYLGGGRETQYF
TRBV6-5,TRBJ2-3,CASGQGVWDTQYF
TRBV18,TRBJ1-1,CASSSAGGGRTEAFF
TRBV5-5,TRBJ1-1,CASIRRGGNTEAFF
TRBV10-1,TRBJ2-2,CASSDPGRVDGELFF
TRBV28,TRBJ2-2,CASSLGAGGDTGELFF
TRBV2,TRBJ2-2,CASSWTENTGELFF
TRBV30,TRBJ2-3,CAWSVAGRLAGARTDTQYF
TRBV4-1,TRBJ1-3,CASSQVIFSGNTIYF
TRBV15,TRBJ2-5,CATSRRTGKETQYF
TRBV18,TRBJ2-1,CASSPLVGAGPFSYNEQFF
TRBV24-1,TRBJ2-6,CATSDRQGWGSGANVLTF
TRBV10-3,TRBJ2-6,CAISVWGGSSGANVLTF
TRBV5-1,TRBJ1-3,CASSLGQEGNTIYF
TRBV6-5,TRBJ1-2,CASSYSIQGEGGYTF
TRBV6-5,TRBJ1-1,CASRGPGTEAFF
TRBV7-2,TRBJ2-1,CASSLQGNPYNEQFF
TRBV30,TRBJ1-2,CAWTPGTGVGGGYTF
TRBV18,TRBJ2-5,CASSPLGTGKETQYF
TRBV9,TRBJ1-2,CASSVLSGTDVNYGYTF
TRBV7-3,TRBJ1-2,CASSLNPGNYGYTF
TRBV7-9,TRBJ1-1,CASSFRGNTEAFF
TRBV27,TRBJ1-1,CASSLGRNTEAFF
TRBV15,TRBJ1-2,CATSRDNSFYGYTF